One sample yielded the 4 T cell receptor beta chains listed below, sequenced in a study of graft-versus-host responses after intestinal transplantation. The starting material, graft tissue, was processed to release intraepithelial and lamina propria lymphocytes. The method was immunoSEQ multiplex PCR; TCRdb's version includes in-frame clones alone and lacks a portion of them. The sample yields tens of thousands of clones, about three quarters seen once. The sample in question was ileum tissue, obtained 98 days after intestinal transplantation. These receptors were taken from a human patient who received an intestinal transplant, so some T cells may come from the graft donor.

The chain combines TRBV7-2 with TRBJ2-5; D gene ambiguous. The V end lost 3 bases, the J end lost 8 bases, and 4 bases lay between the germline ends. The CDR3 consists of 10 residues. The germline gives CDR1 SGHTA, CDR2 FQGNSA. CDR3 amino acids: CASSFATQYF. CDR3 nucleotides: TGTGCCAGCAGCTTTGCCACCCAGTACTTC.

This clone was picked up one time. The chain has TRBV12-5 and TRBJ2-7; D is uncertain. Per germline, CDR1 LGHNT and CDR2 FRNRAP. This CDR3 region has 14 residues. Trimming took off 1 base at V and 6 bases at J, with 13 bases between the two ends. The CDR3 here is CASGLDPKATEQYF. The CDR3 DNA reads as TGTGCTAGTGGTTTGGACCCGAAGGCCACCGAGCAGTACTTC.

The chain uses TRBV7-9 and TRBJ2-5, with D possibly TRBD2 on 6 matching bases. CDR1 is SEHNR and CDR2 is FQNEAQ in the germline V gene (reference sequence). The CDR3 totals 14 residues. V lost 8 bases and J lost 3, with 16 bases in between. CDR3 DNA sequence: TGTGCCAGCTCCAACCGGTGGGGGGAAGAGACCCAGTACTTC. It specifies CASSNRWGEETQYF.

The J gene is TRBJ2-1, the V gene TRBV11-3; D is unclear. CDR1 SGHNT and CDR2 YENEEA come from the germline V gene. Trimming took off 2 bases at V and 10 bases at J, with 6 bases between the two ends. This CDR3 spans 11 amino acids. CDR3 sequence (DNA): TGTGCCAGCAGCTTAACGGAGGAGCAGTTCTTC. Protein sequence: CASSLTEEQFF.